The T cell receptor (beta chain) described here comes from a study of shared clonotypes between healthy human individuals (dated by TCRdb to about 2020). General notes on the study: The cohort included three men and a couple of women between 18 and 49 years of age. For each donor, CD4 naive and CD4 memory were each given three plates, CD8 naive was given two plates, and CD8 memory was given one plate. Blood TCR repertoires of roughly 5 healthy adults were deeply sequenced to estimate repertoire size and the extent of clonotype sharing between individuals. Libraries were prepared and TCR repertoires were sequenced by different laboratories using diverse techniques, in order to increase sequencing depth and limit assay-specific biases. Each donor's leukapheresis produced roughly between roughly 0.85 and 10 billion PBMCs. The research as a whole found: Across a handful of donors, around 5% of naive CD4, 3% to 3.5% of naive CD8, around 2.5% of memory CD4, and approximately 0.4% of memory CD8 clonotypes were shared. Clonotypes shared by all four sorted-subset donors showed higher generation probabilities than non-shared clonotypes. The genetic and exposure-history diversity represented was limited by the small number of donors. Larger estimated clonotype richness was generally found for naive subsets than for memory subsets. Based on pairwise subsampling, the degree of clonotype sharing among donors was expected to be affected by sequencing depth. Sampling was limited to blood, and TCR repertoires in tissue likely differ from TCR repertoires in blood. Incomplete sequencing was indicated by rarefaction of sorted-subset datasets, despite the large sequencing depth.

Using the deep immunoSEQ assay, TCR CDR3 regions were amplified from genomic DNA by multiplex PCR. Extracted genomic DNA from each cell subset was distributed evenly across all wells of several immunoSEQ 96-well plates, and each plate was treated as a replicate. For sorted subsets, around 200 ng genomic DNA, equal to tens of thousands of T cell genomes, was loaded into each replicate PCR. Purified libraries were measured with a Qubit 3.0 fluorometer, size-checked on a Bioanalyzer 2100, and measured again with the KAPA Library Quantification kit. Every immunoSEQ 96-well plate was sequenced on a dedicated single-read 150-cycle Illumina NextSeq 550 flow cell. Under the source paper's analysis protocol: The immunoSEQ output contained only junctional sequences without quality scores, so filtering could not match that applied to full-length reads. Sequences were annotated with PyIR, a Python wrapper for IgBLAST v1.9, and V/J genes and CDR3 were assigned using IMGT germline references. Reads were removed for weak V/J assignments (E-value above 1e-6), missing CDR3, stop codons, out-of-frame junctions, or ambiguous translated residues. V3J clonotypes were defined as sequences sharing the same inferred V gene, J gene, and CDR3 amino acid sequence. The percentage overlap between two repertoires was calculated by dividing the number of shared unique clonotypes by the size of the smaller repertoire. Richness of each repertoire was evaluated using RTK rarefaction, the Chao1 estimator, and Recon v2.1 estimates of unobserved clonotypes. Generation probabilities were computed with OLGA for all TCRbeta clonotypes obtained by the gDNA method from several donors. Entries here come from immuneACCESS through TCRdb and include only in-frame sequences with V and J called. Some clones fail to appear in such tables; in the studies checked, an unresolved V gene covers under half of the shortfall, and the cause of the remainder is unknown. The D gene and trimming were derived from the DNA, and the V and J assignments and clone size from that table. The sample includes 2 million to 2.5 million clones, with roughly 95% observed a single time. The ten largest clonotypes hold under 0.15% of the sample.

On this clone: No cognate antigen has been identified for it. Within one base of it there is no much larger clone, and no base qualities were kept.

The donors were healthy, HIV-negative adults who had no recently reported acute infections or vaccinations. Every donor was a Caucasian adult living in Nashville, Tennessee, USA. Magnetic negative selection was used to enrich CD4+ T cells, after which naive cells were positively selected on CD45RA and the negative fraction became the memory subset. After blood collection by leukapheresis, PBMCs were isolated using Ficoll-Histopaque density gradient centrifugation and then cryopreserved in the vapor phase of liquid nitrogen. Purity and quantity of every magnetically sorted T cell population were checked by analytical flow cytometry. Each sorted fraction had its genomic DNA isolated and then quantified by UV absorbance on a Nanodrop 2000c. Including the terminal cysteine and phenylalanine, the CDR3 comprises 15 residues. CDR3 DNA only is kept here, 45 bases in frame from base 1. At the junction V is shortened by 8 bases and J by 3 bases; bases outside the gene matches: 11. CDR1 GTSNPN and CDR2 SVGIG were looked up in the germline V gene (reference sequence).

This chain is built from TRBV30 and TRBJ1-4; the central 8 bases match TRBD1. This clonotype was obtained from a man younger than 35 in good health. Sequences were obtained from naive CD4+ T cells sorted from blood. Explained via the paper, the cell subset or site label denotes: CD45RA+ positively selected. The CDR3 amino acid sequence is: CAHRTGQASNEKLFF. The DNA sequence is as follows: TGTGCCCATCGAACGGGACAGGCTTCTAATGAAAAACTGTTTTTT. Outside the CDR3, residues come from the reference TRBV30 and TRBJ1-4 proteins, so the full variable domain is: SQTIHQWPATLVQPVGSPLSLECTVEGTSNPNLYWYRQAAGRGLQLLFYSVGIGQISSEVPQNLSASRPQDRQFILSSKKLLLSDSGFYLCAHRTGQASNEKLFFGSGTQLSVL.